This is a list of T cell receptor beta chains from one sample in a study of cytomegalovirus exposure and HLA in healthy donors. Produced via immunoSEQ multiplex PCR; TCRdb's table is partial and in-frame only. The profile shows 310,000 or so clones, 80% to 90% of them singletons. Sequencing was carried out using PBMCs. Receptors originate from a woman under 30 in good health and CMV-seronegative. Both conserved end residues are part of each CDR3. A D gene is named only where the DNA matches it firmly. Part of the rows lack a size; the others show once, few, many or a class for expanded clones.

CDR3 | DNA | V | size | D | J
CASSFTDETEAFF | TGTGCCAGCAGCTTTACTGATGAGACTGAAGCTTTCTTT | TRBV27 | . | . | TRBJ1-1
CASSPATLDRAPLMAGTF | TGTGCCAGCTCACCGGCGACCCTGGACAGAGCCCCCCTTATGGCTGGCACCTTC | TRBV18 | . | . | TRBJ1-2
CASSLGAGQMTEAFF | TGCGCCAGCAGCTTGGGGGCGGGACAGATGACTGAAGCTTTCTTT | TRBV5-1 | . | TRBD1 | TRBJ1-1
CSALNTEAFF | TGCAGCGCTTTGAACACTGAAGCTTTCTTT | TRBV29-1 | . | . | TRBJ1-1
CASSLSTGGNSPLHF | TGTGCCAGCAGCTTGAGTACAGGGGGTAATTCACCCCTCCACTTT | TRBV27 | . | TRBD1 | TRBJ1-6
CASSPITGGTEAFF | TGTGCCAGCAGCCCGATAACAGGGGGCACTGAAGCTTTCTTT | TRBV6-5 | . | TRBD1 | TRBJ1-1
CASSSTSGGYNEQFF | TGTGCCAGCAGCTCTACTAGCGGGGGATACAATGAGCAGTTCTTC | TRBV6-1 | . | TRBD2 | TRBJ2-1
CASSSDTNNEQFF | TGTGCCAGTTCGTCGGACACAAACAATGAGCAGTTCTTC | TRBV9 | . | . | TRBJ2-1
CASSSGLAGDFYEQYF | TGTGCCAGCAGCTCCGGACTAGCGGGGGACTTCTACGAGCAGTACTTC | TRBV13 | . | TRBD2 | TRBJ2-7
CASSLRETQYF | TGTGCCAGCAGCCTGAGGGAGACCCAGTACTTC | TRBV5-6 | . | . | TRBJ2-5
CASSQGLAGATDTQYF | TGCGCCAGCAGCCAGGGGCTAGCGGGGGCCACAGATACGCAGTATTTT | TRBV4-1 | . | TRBD2 | TRBJ2-3
CSVARSSGNTIYF | TGCAGCGTTGCTAGGAGCTCTGGAAACACCATATATTTT | TRBV29-1 | . | . | TRBJ1-3
CASSNTGQASNEQYF | TGTGCCAGCAGCAATACGGGACAGGCCTCTAACGAGCAGTACTTC | TRBV7-9 | . | TRBD1 | TRBJ2-7
CASRIGQSFYGYTF | TGTGCCAGTAGAATAGGACAGTCCTTCTATGGCTACACCTTC | TRBV19 | . | . | TRBJ1-2
CASSLAPGLVSETQYF | TGCGCCAGCAGCTTGGCTCCGGGACTAGTGAGCGAGACCCAGTACTTC | TRBV5-1 | . | TRBD2 | TRBJ2-5
CASSLSPDLIAYEQYF | TGTGCCAGCAGTTTATCTCCTGACTTGATCGCCTACGAGCAGTACTTC | TRBV27 | . | . | TRBJ2-7
CASSRTRDSTEKLFF | TGTGCCAGCTCACGAACCCGGGACAGCACTGAAAAACTGTTTTTT | TRBV18 | . | TRBD1 | TRBJ1-4
CASSLLGVLTDTQYF | TGTGCCAGCAGCCTCCTCGGAGTGTTGACAGATACGCAGTATTTT | TRBV7-9 | . | . | TRBJ2-3
CASSHWGQDGLNYGYTF | TGTGCCAGCAGCCACTGGGGCCAGGACGGATTAAACTATGGCTACACCTTC | TRBV13 | . | . | TRBJ1-2
CASSYRSGGDYEQYF | TGTGCCAGCAGTTACCGGAGCGGGGGGGACTACGAGCAGTACTTC | TRBV6-5 | . | TRBD2 | TRBJ2-7
CASSFGRSGGYTF | TGTGCCAGCAGCTTTGGACGCTCGGGGGGCTACACCTTC | TRBV11-2 | . | . | TRBJ1-2
CASSSDRGGYEQYF | TGTGCCAGTTCCTCGGACAGGGGGGGCTACGAGCAGTACTTC | TRBV19 | . | TRBD1 | TRBJ2-7
CATEAGTSDTDTQYF | TGTGCCACCGAGGCCGGGACTAGCGACACAGATACGCAGTATTTT | TRBV19 | . | TRBD2 | TRBJ2-3
CASSLSRNNQPQHF | TGTGCCAGCAGTTTATCCAGGAATAATCAGCCCCAGCATTTT | TRBV27 | . | . | TRBJ1-5
CASSQPQGPLSSYEQYF | TGCGCCAGCAGCCAACCCCAGGGTCCCCTCAGCTCCTACGAGCAGTACTTC | TRBV4-1 | . | . | TRBJ2-7
CASSLSYNQETQYF | TGTGCCAGCAGCTTATCTTACAACCAAGAGACCCAGTACTTC | TRBV7-2 | . | . | TRBJ2-5
CASSAFRDSNQPQHF | TGTGCCAGCAGCGCCTTCAGGGATTCTAATCAGCCCCAGCATTTT | TRBV6-1 | . | . | TRBJ1-5
CASGPGQDTNFGYTF | TGTGCTAGTGGTCCGGGACAGGACACTAATTTCGGCTACACCTTC | TRBV12-5 | . | TRBD1 | TRBJ1-2
CASSPLEGANEKLFF | TGTGCCAGCAGCCCCCTTGAGGGAGCGAATGAAAAACTGTTTTTT | TRBV6-5 | . | . | TRBJ1-4
CASSFGGWNEQFF | TGTGCCAGTAGTTTCGGAGGGTGGAATGAGCAGTTCTTC | TRBV19 | . | . | TRBJ2-1
CASSPESGALTDTQYF | TGTGCCAGCAGCCCAGAAAGCGGGGCCCTCACAGATACGCAGTATTTT | TRBV11-2 | once | TRBD2 | TRBJ2-3
CASSPTVDQPQHF | TGTGCCAGCTCACCAACGGTAGATCAGCCCCAGCATTTT | TRBV18 | . | . | TRBJ1-5
CAISASSGDEFF | TGTGCCATCAGTGCTTCTAGCGGAGACGAGTTCTTC | TRBV10-3 | . | TRBD2 | TRBJ2-1
CATSRTGGEVLNTEAFF | TGTGCCACCAGCAGGACAGGAGGAGAGGTCCTGAACACTGAAGCTTTCTTT | TRBV15 | . | . | TRBJ1-1
CASGLGQGNTQYF | TGTGCTAGTGGTTTGGGACAGGGGAATACGCAGTATTTT | TRBV12-5 | . | TRBD1 | TRBJ2-3
CASSEFPPGQGNYEQYF | TGTGCCAGCAGCGAGTTTCCCCCGGGACAGGGAAACTACGAGCAGTACTTC | TRBV9 | . | TRBD1 | TRBJ2-7